This T cell receptor (beta chain) was recorded in a study of control samples from healthy donors and cancer patients. Clones were sequenced by immunoSEQ multiplex PCR, and TCRdb holds only the in-frame ones, with some missing. Its listing shows about 210,000 clones. The CDR3 runs to 13 residues. V shed 4 bases and J shed 13 bases, with 16 bases lying between them. Looked up from germline, CDR1 is MNHNY and CDR2 is SVGAGI (reference sequence). The chain is built from TRBV6-6 and TRBJ1-4; D is ambiguous. The receptor was isolated from a young woman in good health. Sequenced sample: blood. CDR3 loop: CASSFGPSFGLFF. The CDR3 DNA follows: TGTGCCAGCAGTTTCGGCCCTTCTTTTGGACTGTTTTTT.